This record concerns one T cell receptor (beta chain) sequence. Its target antigen remains unknown. No base-level quality is on record; no much larger clone is a single base apart. The listed sequencing device is Illumina NovaSeq 6000. TCRalpha and TCRbeta cDNA libraries were built by 5'RACE with constant-segment primers, adding sample barcodes and unique molecular identifiers. Trizol reagent was used to extract RNA from every sample. Libraries were amplified in two PCR steps, with a second sample barcode and Illumina TruSeq adapters added in the second step. Libraries were sequenced on an Illumina NovaSeq with 2 x 150 bp paired-end reads. Per the authors' processing: With migec v1.2.7, reads were demultiplexed and then collapsed into UMI-guided consensus sequences. Using mixcr v2.1.11, UMI consensuses were aligned to TRA and TRB V and J templates and then assembled into clonotypes. A clonotype was counted as expanded or contracted only if both edgeR and NoisET called the change significant, with noise models trained on biological replicates. For edgeR calls, the thresholds were a false discovery rate-adjusted p below 0.01 and a log2 fold-change of 1. As an exploratory analysis of dynamics, max-normalized trajectories of the 1000 most abundant clonotypes were examined by PCA with hierarchical clustering. Separately sequenced CD4+ and CD8+ repertoires were used to assign a CD4 or CD8 phenotype to each responding clone. The public reads were reprocessed in TCRdb via fastp at Q25 and MiXCR, keeping in-frame beta chains. One record per CDR3 amino acid sequence lists the most common genes and DNA. TCRdb, not the authors, supplied the V and J calls. The sample table lists more than 350,000 distinct CDR3 sequences, under 25% of them with a count of one. Approximately 12% of the sample is held by the ten biggest clonotypes.

The CDR3 contains 13 residues, cysteine and phenylalanine counted. The CDR3 DNA has 39 bases and is translated from base 1. V drops 1 base and J drops 5 bases, leaving 11 bases in between. CDR1 GTSNPN and CDR2 SVGIG were looked up in the germline V gene (reference sequence). PBMCs were isolated by Ficoll-Paque density gradient centrifugation. This specimen belongs to a study of T-cell memory formation after mild COVID-19 (dated by TCRdb to the early 2020s). Describing the broader study: TCR sequence clusters from the two donors were largely donor specific. Longitudinal TCRalpha and TCRbeta repertoire sequencing tracked T-cell clones expanding and contracting after mild COVID-19 in a couple of donors. Two young, previously healthy adult volunteers, one female and one male, were included in the cohort. Study-wide conclusions, independent of this receptor: SARS-CoV-2 specificity of the second-wave clones peaking on day 37 was not confirmed. Only a couple of mild cases were covered in the study, and larger cohorts including severe cases with pre-infection samples were considered necessary. From day 15 to 85, contracting clones showed balanced CD4/CD8 phenotypes, whereas a second wave of clones that expanded from day 15 to 37 leaned towards CD4+. Contracting CD4+ clones appeared mostly in the CM and EM memory subsets, whereas CD8+ clones were enriched in EMRA. Some responding clones were detected in pre-infection memory, suggesting pre-existing cross-reactive memory T cells joined the SARS-CoV-2 response.

The source of this sequence is an adult woman who had mild COVID-19 (a few samples of this study predate the infection). The sample titles of this study are shuffled in the database, so cell type and time point are left out; the donor was told from shared clones. This chain is built from TRBV30 and TRBJ2-5; no confident D gene assignment can be made. Sequenced: PBMCs or a T cell subset sorted from them (not recorded which). The sequenced DNA: TGTGCCTGGAGTGAGGGTAGCATGGAGACCCAGTACTTC. It codes for CAWSEGSMETQYF.